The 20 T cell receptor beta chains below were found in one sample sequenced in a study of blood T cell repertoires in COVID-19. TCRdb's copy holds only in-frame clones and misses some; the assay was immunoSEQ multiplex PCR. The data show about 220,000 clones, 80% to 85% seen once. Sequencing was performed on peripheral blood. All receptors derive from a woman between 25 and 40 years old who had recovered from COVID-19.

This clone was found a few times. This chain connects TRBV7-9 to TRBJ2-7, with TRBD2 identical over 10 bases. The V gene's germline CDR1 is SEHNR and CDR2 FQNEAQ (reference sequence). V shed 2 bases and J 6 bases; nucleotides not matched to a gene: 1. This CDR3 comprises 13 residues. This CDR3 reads CASSLQREGEQYF. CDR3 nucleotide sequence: TGTGCCAGCAGCTTACAGCGGGAGGGCGAGCAGTACTTC. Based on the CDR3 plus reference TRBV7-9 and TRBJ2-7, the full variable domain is DTGVSQNPRHKITKRGQNVTFRCDPISEHNRLYWYRQTLGQGPEFLTYFQNEAQLEKSRLLSDRFSAERPKGSFSTLEIQRTEQGDSAMYLCASSLQREGEQYFGPGTRLTVT.

CDR3 nucleotide sequence: TGTGCCAGCAGTTTACTTGGCGGGAGGGCCAACTCCTACGAGCAGTACTTC. Residues: CASSLLGGRANSYEQYF. The rearrangement joins TRBV28 to TRBJ2-7; TRBD2 aligns across 9 bases. With V trimmed by 2 bases and J by 0 bases, 8 bases remained unmatched. The CDR3 runs to 17 residues. Germline V gives CDR1 MDHEN, CDR2 SYDVKM.

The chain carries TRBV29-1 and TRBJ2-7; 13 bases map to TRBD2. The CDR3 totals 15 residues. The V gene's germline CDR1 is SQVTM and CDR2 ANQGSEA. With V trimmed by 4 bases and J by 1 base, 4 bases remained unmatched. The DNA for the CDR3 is TGCAGCGTTGGACTAGCGGGAGGCCCATCCTACGAGCAGTACTTC. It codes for CSVGLAGGPSYEQYF.

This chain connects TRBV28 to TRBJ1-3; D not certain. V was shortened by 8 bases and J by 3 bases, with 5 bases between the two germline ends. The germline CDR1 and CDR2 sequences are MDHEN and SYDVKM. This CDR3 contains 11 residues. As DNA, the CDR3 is TGTGCCAGCCTTTTTGGAAACACCATATATTTT. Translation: CASLFGNTIYF.

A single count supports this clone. The CDR3 DNA is TGCAGTGCTAGTATCCCGGGACAGGGGCCCGAGCAGTACTTC. Translated: CSASIPGQGPEQYF. V gene TRBV20-1 combines with J gene TRBJ2-7, with TRBD1 matching over 10 bases. J was trimmed by 6 bases and V by 3 bases; bases with no gene match: 8. CDR1 is DFQATT and CDR2 is SNEGSKA in the germline V gene (reference sequence). The CDR3 consists of 14 residues.

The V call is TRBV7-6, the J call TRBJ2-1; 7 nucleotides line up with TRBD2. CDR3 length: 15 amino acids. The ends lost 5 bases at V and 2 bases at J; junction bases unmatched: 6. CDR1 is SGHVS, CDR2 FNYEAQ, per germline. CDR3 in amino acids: CASSPEAGAYNEQFF. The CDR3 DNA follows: TGTGCCAGCAGCCCCGAGGCGGGAGCCTACAATGAGCAGTTCTTC. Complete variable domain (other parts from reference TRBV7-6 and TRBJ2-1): GAGVSQSPRYKVTKRGQDVALRCDPISGHVSLYWYRQALGQGPEFLTYFNYEAQQDKSGLPNDRFSAERPEGSISTLTIQRTEQRDSAMYRCASSPEAGAYNEQFFGPGTRLTVL.

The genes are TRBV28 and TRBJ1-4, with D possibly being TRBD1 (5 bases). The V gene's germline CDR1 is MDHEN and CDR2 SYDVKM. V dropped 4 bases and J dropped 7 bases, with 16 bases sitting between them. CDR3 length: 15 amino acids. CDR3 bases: TGTGCCAGCAGTTCTTACTCCGTGGGGGGTGAAAAACTGTTTTTT. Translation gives CASSSYSVGGEKLFF.

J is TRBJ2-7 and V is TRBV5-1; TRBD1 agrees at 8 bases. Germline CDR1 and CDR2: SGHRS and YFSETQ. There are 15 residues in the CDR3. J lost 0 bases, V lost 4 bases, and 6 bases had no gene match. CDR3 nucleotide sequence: TGCGCCAGCAGCACTCGACAGGGGCGCTCCTACGAGCAGTACTTC. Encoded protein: CASSTRQGRSYEQYF. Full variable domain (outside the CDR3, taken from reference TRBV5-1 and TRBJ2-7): KAGVTQTPRYLIKTRGQQVTLSCSPISGHRSVSWYQQTPGQGLQFLFEYFSETQRNKGNFPGRFSGRQFSNSRSEMNVSTLELGDSALYLCASSTRQGRSYEQYFGPGTRLTVT.

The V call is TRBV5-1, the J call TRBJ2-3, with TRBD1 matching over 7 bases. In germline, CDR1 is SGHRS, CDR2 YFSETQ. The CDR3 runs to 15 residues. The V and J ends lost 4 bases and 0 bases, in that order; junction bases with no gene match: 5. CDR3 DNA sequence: TGCGCCAGCAGCCGTATACAGGGGAGCACAGATACGCAGTATTTT. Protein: CASSRIQGSTDTQYF.

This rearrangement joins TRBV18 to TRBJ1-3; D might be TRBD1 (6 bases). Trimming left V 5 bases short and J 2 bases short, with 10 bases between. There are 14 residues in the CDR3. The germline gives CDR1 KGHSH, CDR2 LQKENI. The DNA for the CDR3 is TGTGCCAGCTCAAACGGACAGCCTGGAAACACCATATATTTT. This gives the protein CASSNGQPGNTIYF.

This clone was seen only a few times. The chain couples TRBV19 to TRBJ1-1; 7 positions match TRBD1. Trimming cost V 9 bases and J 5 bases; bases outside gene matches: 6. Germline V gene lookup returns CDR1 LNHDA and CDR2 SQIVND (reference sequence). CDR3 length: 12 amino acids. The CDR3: CASDPGGTEAFF. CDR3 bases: TGTGCCAGCGACCCAGGGGGGACTGAAGCTTTCTTT.

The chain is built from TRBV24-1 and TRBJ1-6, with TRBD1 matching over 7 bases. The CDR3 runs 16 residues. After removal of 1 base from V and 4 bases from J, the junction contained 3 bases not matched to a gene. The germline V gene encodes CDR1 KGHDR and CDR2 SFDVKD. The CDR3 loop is CATSDLGQAYNSPLHF. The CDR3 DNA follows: TGTGCCACCAGTGATTTAGGACAGGCTTATAATTCACCCCTCCACTTT.

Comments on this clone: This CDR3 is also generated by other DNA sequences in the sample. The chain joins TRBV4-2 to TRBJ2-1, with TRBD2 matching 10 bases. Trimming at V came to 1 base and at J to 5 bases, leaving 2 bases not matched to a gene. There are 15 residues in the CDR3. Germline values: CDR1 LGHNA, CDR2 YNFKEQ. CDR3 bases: TGTGCCAGCAGCCAAGGACTAGCGGGTAACAATGAGCAGTTCTTC. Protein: CASSQGLAGNNEQFF.

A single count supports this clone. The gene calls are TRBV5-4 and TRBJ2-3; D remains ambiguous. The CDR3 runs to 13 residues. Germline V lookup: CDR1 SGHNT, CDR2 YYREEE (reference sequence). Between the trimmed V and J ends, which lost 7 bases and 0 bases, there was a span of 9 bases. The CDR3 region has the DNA TGTGCCAGCGGAGAAAAAAGCACAGATACGCAGTATTTT. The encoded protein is CASGEKSTDTQYF.

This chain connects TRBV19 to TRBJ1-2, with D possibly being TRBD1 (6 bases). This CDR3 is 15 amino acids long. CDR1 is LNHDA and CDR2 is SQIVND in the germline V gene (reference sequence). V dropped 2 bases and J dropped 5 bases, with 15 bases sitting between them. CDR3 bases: TGTGCCAGTAGTATATTCGGCCAGGGGAAGTATGGCTACACCTTC. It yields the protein CASSIFGQGKYGYTF.

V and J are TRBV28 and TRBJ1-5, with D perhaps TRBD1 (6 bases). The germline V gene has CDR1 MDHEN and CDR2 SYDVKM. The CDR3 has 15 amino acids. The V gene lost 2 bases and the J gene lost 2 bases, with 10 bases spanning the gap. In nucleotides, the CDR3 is TGTGCCAGCAGTTTAGAGGGACACGGCAATCAGCCCCAGCATTTT. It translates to CASSLEGHGNQPQHF.

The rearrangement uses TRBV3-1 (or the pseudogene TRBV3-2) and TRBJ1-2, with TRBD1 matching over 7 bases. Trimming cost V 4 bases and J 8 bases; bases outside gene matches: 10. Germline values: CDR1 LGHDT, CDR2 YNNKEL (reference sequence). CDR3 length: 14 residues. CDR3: CASSRSTGLEGYTF. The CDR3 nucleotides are TGTGCCAGCAGCCGATCGACAGGGCTGGAGGGCTACACCTTC.

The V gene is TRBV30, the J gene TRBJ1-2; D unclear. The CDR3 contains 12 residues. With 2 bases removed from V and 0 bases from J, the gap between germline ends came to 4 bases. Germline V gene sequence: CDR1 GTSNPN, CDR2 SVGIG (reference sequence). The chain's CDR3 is CAWSYTNYGYTF. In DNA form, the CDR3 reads TGTGCCTGGAGTTACACTAACTATGGCTACACCTTC.

This chain's CDR3 is CASSEREYSNQPQHF. For the CDR3, the DNA is TGTGCCAGTAGCGAACGGGAATATAGCAATCAGCCCCAGCATTTT. This sequence joins TRBV19 and TRBJ1-5; D remains unclear. The CDR3 totals 15 residues. Germline lookup yields CDR1 LNHDA and CDR2 SQIVND (reference sequence). V was shortened by 6 bases and J by 0 bases, with 12 bases between the two germline ends.

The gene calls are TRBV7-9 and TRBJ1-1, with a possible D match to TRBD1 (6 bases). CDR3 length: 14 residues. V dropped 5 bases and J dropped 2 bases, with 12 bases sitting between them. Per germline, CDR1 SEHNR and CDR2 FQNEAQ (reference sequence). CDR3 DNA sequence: TGTGCCAGCAGCCCCCGGGGGGCTAACACTGAAGCTTTCTTT. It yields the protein CASSPRGANTEAFF.